This T cell receptor (beta chain) derives from a study of cytotoxic CD8 clonotypes in ibrutinib-treated CLL. The CDR3 loop spans 14 amino acids. CDR1 is SGHTA, CDR2 FQGNSA, per germline. V lost 4 bases and J 1 base, leaving 7 bases between the germline ends. Data came from immunoSEQ multiplex PCR; TCRdb stores just in-frame clones and leaves some out. Of tens of thousands of clones in the sample, roughly 77% were seen once. This rearrangement joins TRBV7-2 to TRBJ2-2; D remains unclear. Sequences were derived from PBMCs, sampled after 12 months of ibrutinib treatment. The sequence was obtained from a human donor with chronic lymphocytic leukemia. CDR3 region: CASSSSLNTGELFF. CDR3 coding DNA: TGTGCCAGCAGCTCCAGCTTGAACACCGGGGAGCTGTTTTTT.